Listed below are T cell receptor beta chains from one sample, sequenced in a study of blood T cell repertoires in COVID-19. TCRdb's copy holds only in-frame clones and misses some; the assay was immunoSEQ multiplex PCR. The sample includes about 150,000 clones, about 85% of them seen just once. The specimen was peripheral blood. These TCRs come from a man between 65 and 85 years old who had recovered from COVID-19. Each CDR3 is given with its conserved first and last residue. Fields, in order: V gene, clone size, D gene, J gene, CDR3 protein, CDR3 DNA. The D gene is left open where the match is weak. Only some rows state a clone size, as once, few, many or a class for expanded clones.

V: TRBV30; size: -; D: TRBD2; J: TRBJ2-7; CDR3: CAWSVRLAGVNEQYF; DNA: TGTGCCTGGAGTGTAAGGCTAGCGGGAGTCAACGAGCAGTACTTC
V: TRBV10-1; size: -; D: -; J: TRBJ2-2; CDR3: CASSEKPGYAGELFF; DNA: TGCGCCAGCAGTGAGAAGCCGGGATACGCCGGGGAGCTGTTTTTT
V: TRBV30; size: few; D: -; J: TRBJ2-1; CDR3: CAWSSGLSSYNEQFF; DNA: TGTGCCTGGAGTAGCGGGCTCAGCTCCTACAATGAGCAGTTCTTC
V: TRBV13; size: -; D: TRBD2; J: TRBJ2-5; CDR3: CASSKLALQETQYF; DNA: TGTGCCAGCAGCAAACTAGCGCTCCAAGAGACCCAGTACTTC
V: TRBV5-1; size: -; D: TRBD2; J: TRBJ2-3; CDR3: CASSEPGLASTDTQYF; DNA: TGCGCCAGCAGCGAACCGGGACTAGCTAGCACAGATACGCAGTATTTT
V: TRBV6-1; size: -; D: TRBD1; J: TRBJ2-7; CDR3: CASSGPTTGVSYEQYF; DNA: TGTGCCAGCAGTGGACCTACGACAGGGGTGTCCTACGAGCAGTACTTC
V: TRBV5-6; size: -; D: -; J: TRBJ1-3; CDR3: CASSLRGGSTGNTIYF; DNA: TGTGCCAGCAGCTTGAGGGGGGGCTCAACTGGAAACACCATATATTTT
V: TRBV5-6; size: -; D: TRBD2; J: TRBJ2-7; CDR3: CASRKASGAYEQYF; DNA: TGTGCCAGCAGGAAAGCTAGCGGAGCTTACGAGCAGTACTTC
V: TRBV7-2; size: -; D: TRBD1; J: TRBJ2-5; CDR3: CASSVDRGVETQYF; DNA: TGTGCCAGCAGCGTAGACAGGGGGGTTGAGACCCAGTACTTC
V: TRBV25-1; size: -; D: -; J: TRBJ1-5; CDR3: CASWGGSNQPQHF; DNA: TGTGCCAGCTGGGGGGGTAGCAATCAGCCCCAGCATTTT
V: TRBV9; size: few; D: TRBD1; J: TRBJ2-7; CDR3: CASSEQGDEQYF; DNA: TGTGCCAGCAGCGAGCAGGGGGACGAGCAGTACTTC
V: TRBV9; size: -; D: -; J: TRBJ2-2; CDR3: CASSSQDTGELFF; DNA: TGTGCCAGCAGCTCACAGGACACCGGGGAGCTGTTTTTT
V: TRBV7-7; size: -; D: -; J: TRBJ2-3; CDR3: CASSLGGGSGDTQYF; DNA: TGTGCTAGCAGCTTAGGGGGGGGCTCGGGAGATACGCAGTATTTT
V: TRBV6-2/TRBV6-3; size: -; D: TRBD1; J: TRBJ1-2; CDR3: CASSGPTGNYGYTF; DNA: TGTGCCAGCAGTGGCCCGACAGGGAACTATGGCTACACCTTC
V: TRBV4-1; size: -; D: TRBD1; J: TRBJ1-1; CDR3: CASSPGQGAVTEAFF; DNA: TGCGCCAGCAGCCCCGGACAGGGGGCTGTAACTGAAGCTTTCTTT
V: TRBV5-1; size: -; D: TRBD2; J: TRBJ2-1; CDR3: CASSLPFLAGGPNEQFF; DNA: TGCGCCAGCAGCTTGCCATTTCTAGCGGGAGGTCCCAATGAGCAGTTCTTC
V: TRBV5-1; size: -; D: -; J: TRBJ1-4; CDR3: CASSLNINEKLFF; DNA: TGCGCCAGCAGCTTGAACATAAATGAAAAACTGTTTTTT
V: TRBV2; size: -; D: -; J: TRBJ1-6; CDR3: CASRGGRNSPLHF; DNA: TGTGCCAGCAGGGGAGGACGGAATTCACCCCTCCACTTT
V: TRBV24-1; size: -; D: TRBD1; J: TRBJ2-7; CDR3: CATSDGTGTGLYEQYF; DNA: TGTGCCACCAGTGATGGCACCGGGACAGGACTCTACGAGCAGTACTTC
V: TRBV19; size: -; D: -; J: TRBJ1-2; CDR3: CASSYTEHGYTF; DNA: TGTGCCAGTAGTTACACAGAGCATGGCTACACCTTC
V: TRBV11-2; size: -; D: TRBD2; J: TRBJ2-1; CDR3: CASSSGLAGGTHNEQFF; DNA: TGTGCCAGCAGCTCGGGACTAGCGGGAGGAACCCACAATGAGCAGTTCTTC
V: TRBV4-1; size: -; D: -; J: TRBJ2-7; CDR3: CASSQVKTSSYEQYF; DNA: TGCGCCAGCAGCCAAGTAAAGACTAGCTCCTACGAGCAGTACTTC
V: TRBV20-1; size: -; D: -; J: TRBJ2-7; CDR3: CSALNPYEQYF; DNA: TGCAGCGCCCTAAATCCCTACGAGCAGTACTTC
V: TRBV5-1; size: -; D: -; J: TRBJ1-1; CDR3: CASSLGASSTEAFF; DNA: TGCGCCAGCAGCTTGGGGGCGTCGAGCACTGAAGCTTTCTTT
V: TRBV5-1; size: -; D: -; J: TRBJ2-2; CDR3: CASSLAPRQSTGELFF; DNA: TGCGCCAGCAGCTTGGCCCCAAGACAGAGCACCGGGGAGCTGTTTTTT
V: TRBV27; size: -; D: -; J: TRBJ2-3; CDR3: CASSLGRPPEGTQYF; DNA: TGTGCCAGCAGTTTGGGTAGGCCCCCTGAGGGTACGCAGTATTTT
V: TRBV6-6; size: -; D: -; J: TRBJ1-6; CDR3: CASTPGTLYNSPLHF; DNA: TGTGCCAGCACCCCAGGGACACTCTATAATTCACCCCTCCACTTT
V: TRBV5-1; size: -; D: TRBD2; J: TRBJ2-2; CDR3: CASSPFGGTSGRGTGELFF; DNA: TGCGCCAGCAGCCCCTTCGGAGGGACTAGCGGGCGCGGCACCGGGGAGCTGTTTTTT
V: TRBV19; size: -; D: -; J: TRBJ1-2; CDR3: CASSLRGQYYGYTF; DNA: TGTGCCAGTAGCCTTCGCGGACAGTACTATGGCTACACCTTC
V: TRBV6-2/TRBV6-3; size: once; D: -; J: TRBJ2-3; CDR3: CASSYSTRDTDTQYF; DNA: TGTGCCAGCAGTTACTCAACCAGGGATACAGATACGCAGTATTTT
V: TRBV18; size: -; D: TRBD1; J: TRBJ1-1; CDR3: CASSPPGTGGLGNTEAFF; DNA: TGTGCCAGCTCACCGCCCGGGACAGGGGGCTTGGGGAACACTGAAGCTTTCTTT
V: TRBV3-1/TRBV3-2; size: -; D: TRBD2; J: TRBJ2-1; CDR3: CASRPHDGGRQFF; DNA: TGTGCCAGCAGACCTCACGATGGCGGGAGACAGTTCTTC
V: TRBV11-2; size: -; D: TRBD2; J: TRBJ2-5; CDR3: CASSLSLAVTGETQYF; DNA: TGTGCCAGCAGCTTAAGTCTAGCGGTTACGGGAGAGACCCAGTACTTC
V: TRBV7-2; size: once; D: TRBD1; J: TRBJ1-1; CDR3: CASSRDRGGTEAFF; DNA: TGTGCCAGCAGCAGGGACAGGGGGGGGACTGAAGCTTTCTTT
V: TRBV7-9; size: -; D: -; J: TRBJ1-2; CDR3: CASSSGLAYGYTF; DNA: TGTGCCAGCAGCTCGGGACTTGCCTATGGCTACACCTTC
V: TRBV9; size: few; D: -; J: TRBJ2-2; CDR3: CASSVGVGGELFF; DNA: TGTGCCAGCAGCGTAGGAGTTGGCGGGGAGCTGTTTTTT
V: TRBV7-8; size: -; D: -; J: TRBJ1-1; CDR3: CATQLGSNTEAFF; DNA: TGTGCCACACAACTAGGATCGAACACTGAAGCTTTCTTT
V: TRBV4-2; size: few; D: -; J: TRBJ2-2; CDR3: CASSQAEGAGELFF; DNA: TGTGCCAGCAGCCAGGCGGAGGGAGCCGGGGAGCTGTTTTTT
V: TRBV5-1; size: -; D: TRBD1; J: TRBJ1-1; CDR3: CASSSTGGPGEAFF; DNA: TGCGCCAGCAGCTCGACAGGGGGCCCGGGTGAAGCTTTCTTT
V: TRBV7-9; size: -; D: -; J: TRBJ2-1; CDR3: CASSLTENEQFF; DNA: TGTGCCAGCAGCTTGACTGAGAATGAGCAGTTCTTC
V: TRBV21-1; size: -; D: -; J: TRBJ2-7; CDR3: CASSNGQGNDHEQYF; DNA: TGTGCCAGCAGCAACGGACAGGGGAACGACCACGAGCAGTACTTC
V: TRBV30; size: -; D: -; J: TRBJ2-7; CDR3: CAWSTQGYEQYF; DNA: TGTGCCTGGAGTACACAGGGATACGAGCAGTACTTC
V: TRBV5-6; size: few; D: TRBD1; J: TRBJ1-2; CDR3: CASSLDRGGSGYTF; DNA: TGTGCCAGCAGCTTGGACAGGGGAGGATCTGGCTACACCTTC
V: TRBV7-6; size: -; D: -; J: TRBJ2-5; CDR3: CASSFQARAGETQYF; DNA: TGTGCCAGCAGCTTCCAAGCGAGGGCGGGGGAGACCCAGTACTTC
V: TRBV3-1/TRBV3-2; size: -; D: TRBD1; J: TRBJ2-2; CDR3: CASSQQGSNTGELFF; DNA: TGTGCCAGCAGTCAACAGGGGTCGAACACCGGGGAGCTGTTTTTT
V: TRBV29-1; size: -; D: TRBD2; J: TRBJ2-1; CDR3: CSVGAGGWFSYNEQFF; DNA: TGCAGCGTTGGAGCGGGAGGCTGGTTTTCCTACAATGAGCAGTTCTTC
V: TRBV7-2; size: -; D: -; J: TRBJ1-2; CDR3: CASSPEGSSYGYTF; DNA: TGTGCCAGCAGCCCTGAGGGATCTTCCTATGGCTACACCTTC
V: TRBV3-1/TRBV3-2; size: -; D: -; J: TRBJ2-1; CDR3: CASSQVLNLEQFF; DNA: TGTGCCAGCAGCCAAGTTTTAAATCTTGAGCAGTTCTTC
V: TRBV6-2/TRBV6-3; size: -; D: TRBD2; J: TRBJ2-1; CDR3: CASSLADPSYNEQFF; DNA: TGTGCCAGCAGTCTAGCGGACCCCTCCTACAATGAGCAGTTCTTC
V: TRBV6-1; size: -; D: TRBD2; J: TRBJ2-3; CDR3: CASSEQASGREIRDTQYF; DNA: TGTGCCAGCAGTGAACAGGCTAGCGGGAGAGAAATCAGAGATACGCAGTATTTT
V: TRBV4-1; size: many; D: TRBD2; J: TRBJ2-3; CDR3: CASSQPPISRTSGREGTDTQYF; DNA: TGCGCCAGCAGCCAACCACCGATATCCAGGACTAGCGGGAGAGAGGGCACAGATACGCAGTATTTT
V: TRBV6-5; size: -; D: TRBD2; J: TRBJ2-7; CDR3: CASTSGGTSSSEQYF; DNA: TGTGCCAGCACCTCGGGGGGGACTTCCTCCTCCGAGCAGTACTTC
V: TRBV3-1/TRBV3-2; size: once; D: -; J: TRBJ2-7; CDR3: CASSQLQGPYEQYF; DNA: TGTGCCAGCAGCCAGCTACAGGGTCCCTACGAGCAGTACTTC
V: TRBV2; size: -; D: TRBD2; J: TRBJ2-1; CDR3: CASSSSGLAGQLDEQFF; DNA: TGTGCCAGCAGTTCATCAGGACTAGCGGGACAGTTGGATGAGCAGTTCTTC
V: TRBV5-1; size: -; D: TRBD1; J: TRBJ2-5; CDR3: CASSWGTVQETQYF; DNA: TGCGCCAGCAGCTGGGGGACAGTACAAGAGACCCAGTACTTC
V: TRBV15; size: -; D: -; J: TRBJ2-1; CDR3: CATKGVGDEQFF; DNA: TGTGCCACCAAGGGGGTTGGCGATGAGCAGTTCTTC
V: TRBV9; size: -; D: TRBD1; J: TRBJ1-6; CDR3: CASSGQGDMNSPLHF; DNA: TGTGCCAGCAGCGGGCAGGGGGATATGAATTCACCCCTCCACTTT
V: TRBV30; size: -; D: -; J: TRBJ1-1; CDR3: CAWSRDVTEAFF; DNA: TGTGCCTGGAGCCGGGATGTCACTGAAGCTTTCTTT
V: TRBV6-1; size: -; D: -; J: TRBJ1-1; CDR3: CASSGILTGHEREAFF; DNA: TGTGCCAGCAGTGGGATACTGACGGGACACGAACGCGAAGCTTTCTTT
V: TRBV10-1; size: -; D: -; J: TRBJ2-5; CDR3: CASSPGGGLETQYF; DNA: TGCGCCAGCAGTCCCGGGGGTGGGCTAGAGACCCAGTACTTC